The rows below give T cell receptor beta chains drawn from one sample of a study of cytomegalovirus exposure and HLA in healthy donors. Some clones are missing from TCRdb's copy, which holds only in-frame ones; the method was immunoSEQ multiplex PCR. The sample carries roughly 77,000 clones, 65% to 70% recorded once. Input material: PBMCs. Source of these receptors: a woman in her fifties or sixties in good health and CMV-seropositive. The CDR3 runs from the conserved cysteine through the conserved F or W. A D gene is named only where the DNA matches it firmly. Rows give clone size only sometimes, using once, few, many, or a class for an expanded clone.

>.|TRBJ1-1|TRBV11-2|16|few
CASSFTMGALNTEAFF
TGTGCCAGCAGCTTCACCATGGGGGCCTTGAACACTGAAGCTTTCTTT
>.|TRBJ1-3|TRBV9|15|once
CASSVDSVRGNTIYF
TGTGCCAGCAGCGTAGACAGTGTGAGAGGAAACACCATATATTTT
>.|TRBJ2-5|TRBV7-6|15|.
CASSLSEVLGETQYF
TGTGCCAGCAGCTTATCTGAGGTCCTAGGAGAGACCCAGTACTTC
>.|TRBJ2-5|TRBV4-2|15|.
CASSVGGDSQETQYF
TGTGCCAGCTCGGTGGGTGGGGACTCCCAAGAGACCCAGTACTTC
>.|TRBJ1-2|TRBV19|11|.
CASSILNYYTF
TGTGCCAGTAGTATCCTGAACTACTACACCTTC
>TRBD1|TRBJ1-1|TRBV7-2|12|.
CASSYRTGLAFF
TGTGCCAGCAGCTATAGGACAGGGTTGGCTTTCTTT
>.|TRBJ1-5|TRBV5-4|15|.
CASSFGGRGNQPQHF
TGTGCCAGCAGCTTTGGGGGGAGGGGCAATCAGCCCCAGCATTTT
>TRBD1|TRBJ1-4|TRBV4-1|15|.
CASSYDKGQGGKLFF
TGCGCCAGCAGCTACGACAAGGGACAGGGCGGAAAACTGTTTTTT
>.|TRBJ1-4|TRBV5-4|14|.
CASSRDRTNEKLFF
TGTGCCAGCAGCCGAGACAGGACAAATGAAAAACTGTTTTTT
>TRBD1|TRBJ1-2|TRBV19|15|.
CASKRGQGTNYGYTF
TGTGCCAGCAAAAGGGGACAGGGTACGAACTATGGCTACACCTTC
>.|TRBJ2-5|TRBV7-6|17|.
CVSSPRGGGKAGKTQYF
TGTGTCAGCAGCCCTAGGGGGGGCGGGAAGGCGGGGAAGACCCAGTACTTC
>.|TRBJ2-6|TRBV19|16|.
CASSPNHRTGANVLTF
TGTGCCAGTAGTCCTAACCACAGGACTGGGGCCAACGTCCTGACTTTC
>.|TRBJ1-1|TRBV6-5|14|few
CASNPLAANTEAFF
TGTGCCAGCAACCCGTTGGCGGCGAACACTGAAGCTTTCTTT
>.|TRBJ1-4|TRBV2|14|.
CASKEEYTNEKLFF
TGTGCCAGCAAGGAGGAGTATACTAATGAAAAACTGTTTTTT
>TRBD1|TRBJ1-2|TRBV9|14|once
CASSQRTGAGGYTF
TGTGCCAGCAGCCAGCGGACAGGCGCTGGGGGCTACACCTTC
>.|TRBJ2-6|TRBV19|16|.
CASSIDKTSGANVLTF
TGTGCCAGTAGTATTGACAAGACCTCTGGGGCCAACGTCCTGACTTTC
>TRBD1|TRBJ1-2|TRBV15|16|.
CATSREKQGAGYGYTF
TGTGCCACCAGCAGAGAAAAACAGGGGGCAGGCTATGGCTACACCTTC
>TRBD1|TRBJ1-1|TRBV19|14|.
CACNLRQGNTEAFF
TGTGCCTGCAACCTGAGACAGGGGAACACTGAAGCTTTCTTT
>.|TRBJ2-3|TRBV7-3|14|few
CASSDRLRTDTQYF
TGTGCCAGCAGTGACAGGCTTCGGACAGATACGCAGTATTTT
>.|TRBJ1-1|TRBV6-1|13|once
CASSELGGGRAFF
TGTGCCAGCAGTGAATTGGGAGGGGGAAGAGCTTTCTTT
>.|TRBJ2-1|TRBV2|12|.
CASRASGAEQFF
TGTGCCAGCAGGGCCAGCGGAGCTGAGCAGTTCTTC
>TRBD2|TRBJ2-5|TRBV14|16|.
CASSQDGGLVRQTQYF
TGTGCCAGCAGCCAGGACGGCGGACTAGTTAGGCAGACCCAGTACTTC
>.|TRBJ2-5|TRBV5-1|15|.
CASSLPGTRQETQYF
TGCGCCAGCAGCCTCCCGGGAACTCGGCAAGAGACCCAGTACTTC
>TRBD1|TRBJ1-3|TRBV14|15|.
CASSPRQGAGNTIYF
TGTGCCAGCAGCCCACGACAGGGGGCTGGAAACACCATATATTTT
>TRBD1|TRBJ1-6|TRBV7-9|12|.
CATLGQGTPLHF
TGTGCCACCCTGGGACAGGGAACACCCCTCCACTTT
>TRBD2|TRBJ2-1|TRBV19|15|.
CASNSGGAFAREQFF
TGTGCCAGTAATAGCGGGGGGGCCTTTGCTCGTGAGCAGTTCTTC
>.|TRBJ1-2|TRBV9|17|.
CASSPSGGARWIYGYTF
TGTGCCAGCTCCCCGAGTGGGGGGGCGCGATGGATCTATGGCTACACCTTC
>TRBD1|TRBJ1-1|TRBV4-1|16|.
CASTFLQGALGIEAFF
TGCGCCAGCACCTTCTTACAGGGGGCCTTGGGTATCGAAGCTTTCTTT
>TRBD1|TRBJ2-7|TRBV6-6|14|.
CASSDSDRDREQYF
TGTGCCAGCAGTGACAGCGACAGGGACCGCGAGCAGTACTTC
>.|TRBJ1-2|TRBV15|13|.
CATSRERRGGYTF
TGTGCCACCAGCAGAGAGCGGAGGGGTGGCTACACCTTC
>TRBD1|TRBJ1-5|TRBV4-1|17|.
CASSLEPGGLRNQPQHF
TGCGCCAGCAGCCTAGAACCAGGGGGCTTAAGGAATCAGCCCCAGCATTTT
>.|TRBJ2-3|TRBV5-1|14|few
CASSPRLSTDTQYF
TGCGCCAGCAGCCCGCGACTCAGCACAGATACGCAGTATTTT
>.|TRBJ1-2|TRBV6-1|13|.
CASSEGAADGYTF
TGTGCCAGCAGTGAAGGGGCAGCCGATGGCTACACCTTC
>TRBD1|TRBJ2-3|TRBV5-4|15|.
CASSLARDRTNTQYF
TGTGCCAGCAGCTTGGCGAGGGACAGAACAAATACGCAGTATTTT
>TRBD2|TRBJ2-3|TRBV19|12|.
CASSRGADTQYF
TGTGCCAGTAGTCGGGGGGCAGATACGCAGTATTTT
>TRBD1|TRBJ1-1|TRBV11-2|16|once
CASSRDRDGRNTEAFF
TGTGCCAGCAGCCGAGACAGGGACGGACGGAACACTGAAGCTTTCTTT
>TRBD1|TRBJ1-6|TRBV5-1|14|once
CASSSGQDNSPLHF
TGCGCCAGCAGCTCGGGACAGGATAATTCACCCCTCCACTTT
>.|TRBJ2-7|TRBV28|13|.
CASSSGSSYEQYF
TGTGCCAGCAGTTCCGGGAGTTCCTACGAGCAGTACTTC
>.|TRBJ2-5|TRBV18|15|.
CASSPHPGSQETQYF
TGTGCCAGCTCACCACACCCCGGGTCCCAAGAGACCCAGTACTTC
>.|TRBJ1-2|TRBV10-3|13|.
CAAAGVPNYGYTF
TGTGCCGCCGCCGGGGTACCTAACTATGGCTACACCTTC
>TRBD1|TRBJ2-7|TRBV2|15|once
CAAVETGSGSYEQYF
TGTGCCGCAGTAGAGACAGGGAGTGGCTCCTACGAGCAGTACTTC
>TRBD1|TRBJ1-1|TRBV12-5|13|.
CASGQQGGTEAFF
TGTGCTAGTGGCCAACAGGGGGGGACTGAAGCTTTCTTT
>.|TRBJ2-1|TRBV11-2|19|once
CASSLGAGYSDPKDNEQFF
TGTGCCAGCAGCTTAGGTGCAGGGTACAGCGACCCTAAAGACAATGAGCAGTTCTTC
>.|TRBJ2-1|TRBV2|11|.
CASTTYNEQFF
TGTGCCAGCACCACTTACAATGAGCAGTTCTTC
>.|TRBJ2-1|TRBV18|15|few
CASSPSRHPGAEQFF
TGTGCCAGCTCACCGTCCCGGCACCCTGGGGCGGAGCAGTTCTTC
>.|TRBJ1-5|TRBV19|13|once
CASSGHQNQPQHF
TGTGCCAGTAGTGGACACCAAAATCAGCCCCAGCATTTT
>.|TRBJ1-3|TRBV9|15|.
CASSSPGSTGNTIYF
TGTGCCAGCAGCTCCCCAGGGTCGACTGGAAACACCATATATTTT
>TRBD1|TRBJ2-1|TRBV10-3|13|.
CAISVRGHDEQFF
TGTGCCATCAGTGTCAGGGGGCACGATGAGCAGTTCTTC
>.|TRBJ2-3|TRBV5-1|15|.
CASAMLDSPGDTQYF
TGCGCCAGCGCAATGTTGGACAGCCCAGGAGATACGCAGTATTTT
>.|TRBJ2-7|TRBV5-4|12|.
CASSLEGGPEYF
TGTGCCAGCAGCTTGGAAGGCGGGCCTGAGTACTTC
>.|TRBJ2-1|TRBV4-1|15|.
CASSQYPERGNEQFF
TGCGCCAGCAGCCAGTACCCTGAGAGAGGGAATGAGCAGTTCTTC
>.|TRBJ2-5|TRBV5-1|14|.
CASSLYGFQETQYF
TGCGCCAGCAGCTTGTACGGGTTCCAAGAGACCCAGTACTTC
>TRBD2|TRBJ2-4|TRBV19|17|.
CASTPSRGELAKNIQYF
TGTGCCAGTACCCCTTCCCGGGGGGAGCTAGCCAAAAACATTCAGTACTTC
>.|TRBJ1-1|TRBV7-9|14|.
CASPRGGANTEAFF
TGTGCCAGTCCTAGGGGGGGGGCGAATACTGAAGCTTTCTTT